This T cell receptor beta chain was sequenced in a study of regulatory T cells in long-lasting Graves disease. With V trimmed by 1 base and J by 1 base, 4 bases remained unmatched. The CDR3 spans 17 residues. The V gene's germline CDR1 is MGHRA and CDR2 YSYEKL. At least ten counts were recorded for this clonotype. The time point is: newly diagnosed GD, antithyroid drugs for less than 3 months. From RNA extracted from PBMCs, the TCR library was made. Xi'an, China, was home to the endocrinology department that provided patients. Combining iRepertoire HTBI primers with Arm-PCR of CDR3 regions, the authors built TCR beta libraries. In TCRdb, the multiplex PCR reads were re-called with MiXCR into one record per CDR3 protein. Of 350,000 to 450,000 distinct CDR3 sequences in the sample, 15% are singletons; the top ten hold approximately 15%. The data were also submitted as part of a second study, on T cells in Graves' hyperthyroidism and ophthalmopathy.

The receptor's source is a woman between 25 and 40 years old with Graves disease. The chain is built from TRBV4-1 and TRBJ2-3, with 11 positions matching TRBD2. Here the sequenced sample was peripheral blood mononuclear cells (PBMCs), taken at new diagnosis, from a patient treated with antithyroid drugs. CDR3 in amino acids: CASSQAGTSGRTDTQYF. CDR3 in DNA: TGCGCCAGCAGCCAAGCAGGGACTAGCGGTCGCACAGATACGCAGTATTTT.